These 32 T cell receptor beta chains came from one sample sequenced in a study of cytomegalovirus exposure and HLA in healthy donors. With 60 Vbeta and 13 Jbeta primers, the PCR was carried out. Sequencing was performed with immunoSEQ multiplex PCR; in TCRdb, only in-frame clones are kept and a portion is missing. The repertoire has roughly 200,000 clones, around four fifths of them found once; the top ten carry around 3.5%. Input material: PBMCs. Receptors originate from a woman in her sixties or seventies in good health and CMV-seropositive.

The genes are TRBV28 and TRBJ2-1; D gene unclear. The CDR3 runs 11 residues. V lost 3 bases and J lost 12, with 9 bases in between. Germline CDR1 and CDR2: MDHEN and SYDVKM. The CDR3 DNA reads TGTGCCAGCAGTTTGGAAAGAGGGCAGTTCTTC. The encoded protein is CASSLERGQFF.

Written as DNA, the CDR3 is TGTGCCACAGGGGACCCAACGACTGAAGCTTTCTTT. The encoded protein is CATGDPTTEAFF. The J gene is TRBJ1-1, the V gene TRBV6-1, with D possibly being TRBD1 (6 bases). V lost 10 bases and J lost 5, with 14 bases in between. CDR1 and CDR2 (germline): MNHNS, SASEGT. CDR3 length equals 12 residues.

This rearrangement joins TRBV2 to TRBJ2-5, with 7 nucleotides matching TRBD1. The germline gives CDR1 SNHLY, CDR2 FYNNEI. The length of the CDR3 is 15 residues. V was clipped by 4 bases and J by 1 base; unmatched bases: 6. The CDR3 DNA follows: TGTGCCAGCAGTGTTAACAGGGGTTTCCAAGAGACCCAGTACTTC. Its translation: CASSVNRGFQETQYF.

The CDR3 protein is CASRTGGGPYNEQFF. The CDR3 DNA reads TGTGCCAGTAGGACCGGCGGGGGCCCGTACAATGAGCAGTTCTTC. J is TRBJ2-1 and V is TRBV19; possible D gene TRBD2, 7 bases. This CDR3 has 15 amino acids. CDR1 and CDR2 from the germline V gene are LNHDA and SQIVND (reference sequence). With 6 bases removed from V and 4 bases from J, the gap between germline ends came to 16 bases.

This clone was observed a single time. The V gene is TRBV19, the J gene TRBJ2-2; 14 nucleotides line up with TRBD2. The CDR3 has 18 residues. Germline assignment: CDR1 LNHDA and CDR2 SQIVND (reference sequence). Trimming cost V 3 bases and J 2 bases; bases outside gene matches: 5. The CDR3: CASSIGLAGGSNTGELFF. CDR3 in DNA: TGTGCCAGTAGTATTGGACTAGCGGGAGGATCCAACACCGGGGAGCTGTTTTTT.

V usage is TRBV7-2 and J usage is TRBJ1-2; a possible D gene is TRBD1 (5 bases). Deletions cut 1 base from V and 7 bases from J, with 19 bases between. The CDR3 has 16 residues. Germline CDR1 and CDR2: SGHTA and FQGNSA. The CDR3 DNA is TGTGCCAGCAGCTTAGGTCCAGGGACTATCGGGATTGGCTACACCTTC. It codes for CASSLGPGTIGIGYTF.

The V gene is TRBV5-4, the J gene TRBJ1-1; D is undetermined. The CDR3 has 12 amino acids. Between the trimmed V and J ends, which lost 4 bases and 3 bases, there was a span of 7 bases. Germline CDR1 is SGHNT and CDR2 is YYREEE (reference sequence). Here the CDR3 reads CASSPRDTEAFF. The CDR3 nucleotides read TGTGCCAGCAGCCCGAGGGACACTGAAGCTTTCTTT.

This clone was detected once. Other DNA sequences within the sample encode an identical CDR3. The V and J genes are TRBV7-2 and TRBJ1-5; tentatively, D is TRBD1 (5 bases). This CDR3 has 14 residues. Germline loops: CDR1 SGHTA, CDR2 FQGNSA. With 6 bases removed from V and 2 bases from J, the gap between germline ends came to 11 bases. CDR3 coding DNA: TGTGCCAGCAGGGTTGGAGGGGGCAATCAGCCCCAGCATTTT. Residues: CASRVGGGNQPQHF.

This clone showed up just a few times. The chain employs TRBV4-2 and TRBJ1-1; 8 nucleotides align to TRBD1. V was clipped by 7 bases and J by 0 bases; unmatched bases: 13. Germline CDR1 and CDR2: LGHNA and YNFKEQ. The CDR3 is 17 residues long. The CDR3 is CASTRGRGLDVNTEAFF. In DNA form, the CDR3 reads TGTGCCAGCACCCGGGGCAGGGGGCTTGACGTGAACACTGAAGCTTTCTTT.

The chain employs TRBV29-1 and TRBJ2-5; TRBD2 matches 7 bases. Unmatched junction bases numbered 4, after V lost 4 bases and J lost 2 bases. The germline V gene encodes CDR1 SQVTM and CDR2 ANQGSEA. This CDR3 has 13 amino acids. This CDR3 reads CSVGEGSQETQYF. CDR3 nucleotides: TGCAGCGTTGGGGAGGGGAGTCAAGAGACCCAGTACTTC. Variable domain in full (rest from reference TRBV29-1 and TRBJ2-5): SAVISQKPSRDICQRGTSLTIQCQVDSQVTMMFWYRQQPGQSLTLIATANQGSEATYESGFVIDKFPISRPNLTFSTLTVSNMSPEDSSIYLCSVGEGSQETQYFGPGTRLLVL.

DNA for the CDR3: TGCAGCGTTGTCAGGGGGCCCGGAAACACCATATATTTT. Its protein product is CSVVRGPGNTIYF. This chain uses TRBV29-1 with TRBJ1-3; TRBD1 agrees at 8 bases. The V and J ends lost 4 bases and 4 bases, in that order; junction bases with no gene match: 3. The CDR3 sequence is 13 residues long. Germline loops: CDR1 SQVTM, CDR2 ANQGSEA. The whole variable domain, filled in from reference TRBV29-1 and TRBJ1-3, reads SAVISQKPSRDICQRGTSLTIQCQVDSQVTMMFWYRQQPGQSLTLIATANQGSEATYESGFVIDKFPISRPNLTFSTLTVSNMSPEDSSIYLCSVVRGPGNTIYFGEGSWLTVV.

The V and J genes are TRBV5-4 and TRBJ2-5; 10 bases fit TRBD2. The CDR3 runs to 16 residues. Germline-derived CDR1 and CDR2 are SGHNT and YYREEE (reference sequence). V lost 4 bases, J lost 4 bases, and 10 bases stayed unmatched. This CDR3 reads CASSGRLAGARETQYF. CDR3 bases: TGTGCCAGCAGCGGACGGCTAGCGGGAGCTAGAGAGACCCAGTACTTC. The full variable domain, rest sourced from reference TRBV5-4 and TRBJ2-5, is ETGVTQSPTHLIKTRGQQVTLRCSSQSGHNTVSWYQQALGQGPQFIFQYYREEENGRGNFPPRFSGLQFPNYSSELNVNALELDDSALYLCASSGRLAGARETQYFGPGTRLLVL.

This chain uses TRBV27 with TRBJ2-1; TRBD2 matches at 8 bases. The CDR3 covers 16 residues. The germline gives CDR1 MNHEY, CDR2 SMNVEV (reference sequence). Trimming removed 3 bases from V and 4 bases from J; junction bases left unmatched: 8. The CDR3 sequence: CASSLGTSGPYNEQFF. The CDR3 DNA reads TGTGCCAGCAGTTTGGGAACTAGCGGCCCTTACAATGAGCAGTTCTTC.

The CDR3 nucleotides read TGTGCCAGCAGTTCCCTTGCCCGGGGGGTAGGTGGCTACACCTTC. This encodes CASSSLARGVGGYTF. The V and J genes are TRBV7-3 and TRBJ1-2, with D tentatively TRBD1 (5 bases). The V end was cut by 6 bases, the J end by 7 bases, with 21 bases between. The V gene's germline CDR1 is SGHTA and CDR2 FQGTGA. This CDR3 has 15 residues.

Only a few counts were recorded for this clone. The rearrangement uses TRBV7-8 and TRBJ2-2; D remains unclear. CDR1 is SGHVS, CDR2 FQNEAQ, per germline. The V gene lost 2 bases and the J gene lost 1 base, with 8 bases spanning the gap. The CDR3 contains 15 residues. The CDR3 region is CASSLFSKNTGELFF. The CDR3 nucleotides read TGTGCCAGCAGCTTATTTTCAAAGAACACCGGGGAGCTGTTTTTT.

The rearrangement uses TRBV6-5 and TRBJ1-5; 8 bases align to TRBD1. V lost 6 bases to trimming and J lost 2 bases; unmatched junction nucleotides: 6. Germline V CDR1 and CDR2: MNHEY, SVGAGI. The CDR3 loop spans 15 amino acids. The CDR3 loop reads CASSLDRGGNQPQHF. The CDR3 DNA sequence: TGTGCCAGCAGCCTCGACAGGGGTGGCAATCAGCCCCAGCATTTT.

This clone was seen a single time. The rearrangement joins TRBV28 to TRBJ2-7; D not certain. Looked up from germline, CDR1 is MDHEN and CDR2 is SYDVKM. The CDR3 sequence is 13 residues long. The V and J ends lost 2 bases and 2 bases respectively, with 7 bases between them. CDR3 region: CASSLGGPYEQYF. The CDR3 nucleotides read TGTGCCAGCAGTTTAGGCGGCCCCTACGAGCAGTACTTC.

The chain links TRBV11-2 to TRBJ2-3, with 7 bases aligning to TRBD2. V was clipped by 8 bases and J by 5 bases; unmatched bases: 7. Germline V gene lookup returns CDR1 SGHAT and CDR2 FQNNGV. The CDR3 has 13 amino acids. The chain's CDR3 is CASSRGGVDTQYF. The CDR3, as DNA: TGTGCCAGCTCCCGTGGGGGGGTAGATACGCAGTATTTT.

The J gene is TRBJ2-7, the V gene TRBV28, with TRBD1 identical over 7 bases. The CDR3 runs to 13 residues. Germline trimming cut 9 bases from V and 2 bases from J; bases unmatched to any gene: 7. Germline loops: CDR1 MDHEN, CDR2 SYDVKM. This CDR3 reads CASTGTAPYEQYF. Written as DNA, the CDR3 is TGTGCCAGTACCGGGACAGCCCCCTACGAGCAGTACTTC.

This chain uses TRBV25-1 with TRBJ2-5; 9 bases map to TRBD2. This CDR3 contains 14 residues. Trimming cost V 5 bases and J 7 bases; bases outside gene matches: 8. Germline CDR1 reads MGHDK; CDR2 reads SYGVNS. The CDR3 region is CASSHSAGGWTQYF. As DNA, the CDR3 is TGTGCCAGCAGTCACTCCGCGGGGGGGTGGACCCAGTACTTC.

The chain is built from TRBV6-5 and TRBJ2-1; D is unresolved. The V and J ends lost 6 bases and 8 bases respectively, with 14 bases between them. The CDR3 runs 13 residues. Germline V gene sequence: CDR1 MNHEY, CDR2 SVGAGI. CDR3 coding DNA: TGTGCCAGCAGCTATTTGCCGAACTATGAGCAGTTCTTC. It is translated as CASSYLPNYEQFF.

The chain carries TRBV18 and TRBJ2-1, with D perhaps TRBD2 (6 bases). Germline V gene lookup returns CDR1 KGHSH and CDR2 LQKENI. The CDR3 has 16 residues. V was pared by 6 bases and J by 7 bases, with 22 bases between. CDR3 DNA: TGTGCCAGCTCCCTCTCTGGAGGGGCGATGGGGAATGAGCAGTTCTTC. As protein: CASSLSGGAMGNEQFF.

CDR3 coding DNA: TGTGCCATCAGTCCAGGGCCTGGAAACACCATATATTTT. It is translated as CAISPGPGNTIYF. The chain uses TRBV10-3 and TRBJ1-3; tentatively, D is TRBD1 (5 bases). The CDR3 is 13 amino acids. Germline CDR1 is ENHRY and CDR2 is SYGVKD. V gave up 5 bases and J gave up 2 bases, with 7 bases separating them.

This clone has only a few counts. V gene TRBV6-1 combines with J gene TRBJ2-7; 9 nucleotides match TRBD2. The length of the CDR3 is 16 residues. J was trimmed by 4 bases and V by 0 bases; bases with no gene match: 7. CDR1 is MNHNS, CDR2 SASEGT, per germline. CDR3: CASSEARTSAIYEQYF. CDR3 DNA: TGTGCCAGCAGTGAAGCGAGGACTAGCGCGATATACGAGCAGTACTTC.

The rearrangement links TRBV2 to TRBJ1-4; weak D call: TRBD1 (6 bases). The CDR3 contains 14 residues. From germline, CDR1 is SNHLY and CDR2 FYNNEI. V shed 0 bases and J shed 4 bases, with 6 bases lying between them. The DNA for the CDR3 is TGTGCCAGCAGTGAAGCACAGGGTAATGAAAAACTGTTTTTT. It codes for CASSEAQGNEKLFF.

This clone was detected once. The CDR3 spells CASGRGTVSYNEQFF. In DNA, the CDR3 is TGTGCCAGCGGCCGGGGGACAGTCTCCTACAATGAGCAGTTCTTC. The V gene is TRBV28, the J gene TRBJ2-1; the D gene is possibly TRBD1 (7 bases). Trimming left V 8 bases short and J 0 bases short, with 14 bases between. Germline CDR1 and CDR2: MDHEN and SYDVKM. The CDR3 totals 15 residues.

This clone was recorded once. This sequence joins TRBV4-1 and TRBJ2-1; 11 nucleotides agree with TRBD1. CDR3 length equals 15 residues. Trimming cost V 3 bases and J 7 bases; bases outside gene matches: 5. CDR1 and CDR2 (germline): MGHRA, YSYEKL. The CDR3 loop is CASSQGGQGGNEQFF. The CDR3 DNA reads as TGCGCCAGCAGCCAGGGGGGACAGGGGGGTAATGAGCAGTTCTTC.

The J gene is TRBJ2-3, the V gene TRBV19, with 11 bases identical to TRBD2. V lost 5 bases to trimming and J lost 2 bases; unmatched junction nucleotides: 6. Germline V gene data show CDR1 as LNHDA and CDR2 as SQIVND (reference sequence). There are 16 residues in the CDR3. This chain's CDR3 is CASSVPSGGSTDTQYF. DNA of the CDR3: TGTGCCAGTAGTGTCCCTAGCGGGGGGTCCACAGATACGCAGTATTTT.

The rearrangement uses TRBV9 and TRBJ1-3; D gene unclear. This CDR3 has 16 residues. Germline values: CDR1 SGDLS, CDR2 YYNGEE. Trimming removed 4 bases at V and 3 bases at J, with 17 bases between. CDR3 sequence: CASSLYDTPNGNTIYF. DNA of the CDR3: TGTGCCAGCAGCCTCTACGACACTCCTAATGGAAACACCATATATTTT.

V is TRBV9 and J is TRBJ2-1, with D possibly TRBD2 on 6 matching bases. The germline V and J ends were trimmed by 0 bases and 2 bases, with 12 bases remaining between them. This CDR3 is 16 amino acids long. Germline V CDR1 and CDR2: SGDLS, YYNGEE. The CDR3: CASSVAVGGPYNEQFF. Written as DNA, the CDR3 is TGTGCCAGCAGCGTAGCTGTCGGGGGACCCTACAATGAGCAGTTCTTC.

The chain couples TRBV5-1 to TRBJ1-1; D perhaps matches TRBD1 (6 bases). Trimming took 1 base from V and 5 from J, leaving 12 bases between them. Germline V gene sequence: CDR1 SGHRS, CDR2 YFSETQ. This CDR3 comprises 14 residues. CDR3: CASSLQGLGTEAFF. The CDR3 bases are TGCGCCAGCAGCTTGCAGGGGCTGGGGACTGAAGCTTTCTTT.

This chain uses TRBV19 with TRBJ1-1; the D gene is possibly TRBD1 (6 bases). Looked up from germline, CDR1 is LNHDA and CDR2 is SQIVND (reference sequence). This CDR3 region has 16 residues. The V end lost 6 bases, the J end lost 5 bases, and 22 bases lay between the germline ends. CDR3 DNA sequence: TGTGCCAGTAGCCCCGGGCGTGGGGGCGGAAGAACTGAAGCTTTCTTT. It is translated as CASSPGRGGGRTEAFF.